This T cell receptor beta chain appears in the sequencing data of a study of blood T cell repertoires in COVID-19. About the research overall: Material from acute and convalescent COVID-19 was sourced from the United States, Italy and Spain.

Original processing methods: Reference gene primer amplification gave nucleated cell count estimates. The method was immunoSEQ multiplex PCR; TCRdb's version includes in-frame clones alone and lacks a portion of them. V and J calls and clone size are those listed in that table; D and trimming were worked out from the DNA. This sample has some 140,000 clones, with roughly 90% found just once. CDR3 size: 15 residues. The V segment lost 6 bases and the J segment 0 bases; nucleotides outside the gene matches: 4. Germline lookup yields CDR1 MNHEY and CDR2 SVGAGI. This sequence joins TRBV6-5 and TRBJ2-1; 8 bases match TRBD2. The receptor's source is a man in his fifties with active or convalescent COVID-19. The sequenced sample was peripheral blood. The chain's CDR3 is CASRPTSGSYNEQFF. In DNA, the CDR3 is TGTGCCAGCAGACCCACTAGCGGCTCCTACAATGAGCAGTTCTTC.